This TCR beta chain was captured by sequencing in a study of cytomegalovirus exposure and HLA in healthy donors. The PCR contained 60 Vbeta and 13 Jbeta primers. TCRdb keeps only in-frame clones here, not all; method: immunoSEQ multiplex PCR. The table has over 85,000 clones, 75% to 90% seen once. Sequencing input: PBMCs. The TCR originated in a man between 40 and 49 years old in good health and CMV-seronegative.

This CDR3 is CASSLGQPNTEAFF. CDR3 in DNA: TGCGCCAGCAGCTTGGGACAGCCGAACACTGAAGCTTTCTTT. V usage is TRBV5-1 and J usage is TRBJ1-1; TRBD1 is a possible D gene (5 bases). The ends were cut back, 0 bases at V and 1 base at J, with 7 bases in the middle. CDR3 length: 14 amino acids. The germline CDR1 and CDR2 sequences are SGHRS and YFSETQ.